The 27 T cell receptor beta chains given below trace back to one sample, sequenced in a study of blood T cells in healthy people across ages. With a J-beta primer mix and a sample-barcoded 5' primer, a second PCR ran about 7 to 12 cycles. Via MiXCR, TCRdb re-called the 5' RACE reads, giving one row per CDR3 protein. The sample has over 600,000 distinct CDR3 sequences; 40% to 45% are singletons. Sequences were obtained from blood. All receptors derive from a man older than 75 in good health.

This clonotype has a count of ten or more. The genes are TRBV23-1 and TRBJ2-5; D possibly corresponds to TRBD2 (5 bases). TRBV23-1 is identified as an open reading frame with a role that is uncertain. This CDR3 is 14 amino acids long. Trimming removed 2 bases from V and 6 bases from J, with 13 bases in between. The CDR3 sequence is CASSQVGDQKTQYF. In DNA, the CDR3 is TGCGCCAGCAGTCAAGTCGGGGATCAAAAGACCCAGTACTTC.

Worth noting for this clonotype: A read error may be the cause here, since a much bigger clone is one base away. This chain uses TRBV20-1 with TRBJ2-5; 12 bases align to TRBD2. The CDR3 has 14 amino acids. Germline loops: CDR1 DFQATT, CDR2 SNEGSKA (reference sequence). CDR3 region: CGASGRARDETQYF. The CDR3 DNA sequence: TGCGGTGCTAGCGGGAGGGCCAGGGACGAGACCCAGTACTTC.

The V call is TRBV7-2, the J call TRBJ2-3, with D perhaps matching TRBD2 (6 bases). The CDR3 is made up of 14 amino acids. Looked up from germline, CDR1 is SGHTA and CDR2 is FQGNSA. The V and J ends lost 6 bases and 2 bases respectively, with 12 bases between them. CDR3 loop: CASRVRTTTDTQYF. For the CDR3, the DNA is TGTGCCAGCAGAGTTAGGACTACCACAGATACGCAGTATTTT.

This clonotype has only a few counts. V is TRBV12-3 or TRBV12-4 and J is TRBJ2-3; 13 bases are shared with TRBD2. V was pared by 2 bases and J by 2 bases, with 4 bases of the junction left unmatched. The length of the CDR3 is 17 residues. The CDR3 region has the DNA TGTGCCAGCAGTTTATTAGGACTAGCGGGGGACACAGATACGCAGTATTTT. Translated, it gives CASSLLGLAGDTDTQYF.

The V call is TRBV20-1, the J call TRBJ2-7; D may match TRBD1 or TRBD2 (5 bases each). CDR1 is DFQATT and CDR2 is SNEGSKA in the germline V gene (reference sequence). Trimming left V 3 bases short and J 1 base short, with 16 bases between. The length of the CDR3 is 15 residues. The CDR3 coding sequence is TGCAGTGCTAGGGGCCAGGGCGGAGGATCCTACGAGCAGTACTTC. Protein: CSARGQGGGSYEQYF.

This chain uses TRBV20-1 with TRBJ2-4, with 8 nucleotides matching TRBD2. Trimming cost V 5 bases and J 5 bases; bases outside gene matches: 2. The germline V gene encodes CDR1 DFQATT and CDR2 SNEGSKA (reference sequence). This CDR3 has 12 residues. CDR3 sequence: CSAREGQNIQYF. CDR3 DNA sequence: TGCAGTGCTCGGGAGGGCCAAAACATTCAGTACTTC.

The rearrangement links TRBV7-2 to TRBJ2-1, with a weak D call TRBD1 (6 bases). V gave up 5 bases and J gave up 13 bases, with 15 bases separating them. Germline-derived CDR1 and CDR2 are SGHTA and FQGNSA. This CDR3 contains 12 residues. The CDR3 loop is CASSTGQIRQFF. CDR3 in DNA: TGTGCCAGCAGCACCGGACAGATTAGACAGTTCTTC. The variable domain in full, with the rest retrieved from reference TRBV7-2 and TRBJ2-1, is GAGVSQSPSNKVTEKGKDVELRCDPISGHTALYWYRQSLGQGLEFLIYFQGNSAPDKSGLPSDRFSAERTGGSVSTLTIQRTQQEDSAVYLCASSTGQIRQFFGPGTRLTVL.

This clonotype was recorded a few times. The chain uses TRBV28 and TRBJ2-3, with a weak D call TRBD2 (5 bases). Germline CDR1 MDHEN, CDR2 SYDVKM. The CDR3 has 11 residues. V lost 7 bases and J lost 10, with 12 bases in between. This CDR3 is CASMAGPSQYF. The CDR3 DNA sequence: TGTGCCAGCATGGCGGGTCCTTCGCAGTATTTT. Full variable domain (outside the CDR3, taken from reference TRBV28 and TRBJ2-3): DVKVTQSSRYLVKRTGEKVFLECVQDMDHENMFWYRQDPGLGLRLIYFSYDVKMKEKGDIPEGYSVSREKKERFSLILESASTNQTSMYLCASMAGPSQYFGPGTRLTVL.

This clonotype came up a few times. The gene calls are TRBV5-1 and TRBJ1-6, with D uncertain. This CDR3 contains 13 residues. Looked up from germline, CDR1 is SGHRS and CDR2 is YFSETQ. V lost 6 bases and J 12 bases, leaving 16 bases between the germline ends. The CDR3 DNA reads TGCGCCAGCAAGGGCCGGGAGGACTTACCCCTCCACTTT. Amino acids: CASKGREDLPLHF.

The genes are TRBV20-1 and TRBJ1-5, with D possibly being TRBD1 (6 bases). The V gene's germline CDR1 is DFQATT and CDR2 SNEGSKA (reference sequence). This CDR3 has 15 amino acids. Trimming took 3 bases from V and 2 from J, leaving 14 bases between them. Here the CDR3 reads CSASYGGGGNQPQHF. The CDR3 DNA reads as TGCAGTGCTAGCTATGGGGGCGGGGGCAATCAGCCCCAGCATTTT.

Worth noting for this clonotype: Mismatch with germline at one junction end may stem from a read error. The chain uses TRBV27 and TRBJ1-2; TRBD1 matches at 8 bases. The CDR3 has 15 residues. The germline CDR1 and CDR2 sequences are MNHEY and SMNVEV (reference sequence). CDR3 nucleotide sequence: TGTGCCAGCAGTTCGTGGACAGGGCCCGTCTATGGCTACATCTTC. It specifies CASSSWTGPVYGYIF.

This clonotype has just a few counts. The chain employs TRBV7-3 and TRBJ2-1; 10 positions agree with TRBD2. Germline CDR1 and CDR2: SGHTA and FQGTGA. J was trimmed by 5 bases and V by 4 bases; bases with no gene match: 8. The CDR3 is 16 amino acids. The CDR3 coding sequence is TGTGCCAGCAGCTCAAGGTCTAGCGGGAGAGACAATGAGCAGTTCTTC. It encodes CASSSRSSGRDNEQFF.

In this sample, this clonotype turned up many times. This rearrangement joins TRBV28 to TRBJ2-3; TRBD2 agrees at 9 bases. The CDR3 covers 16 residues. The J segment lost 5 bases and the V segment lost 3 bases, leaving 9 bases of the junction unmatched. Germline V gene sequence: CDR1 MDHEN, CDR2 SYDVKM. The CDR3 DNA follows: TGTGCCAGCAGTTTGATAGCGGGAGAACAAGGAGATACGCAGTATTTT. This codes for CASSLIAGEQGDTQYF.

The J gene is TRBJ2-7, the V gene TRBV4-2, with 11 positions matching TRBD2. Germline V CDR1 and CDR2: LGHNA, YNFKEQ. The CDR3 sequence is 16 residues long. Germline trimming cut 2 bases from V and 5 bases from J; bases unmatched to any gene: 8. Written as DNA, the CDR3 is TGTGCCAGCAGCCAAAATCCCCTGACTAGCGGGGACGAGCAGTACTTC. Translating gives CASSQNPLTSGDEQYF.

V and J are TRBV7-9 and TRBJ2-3, with D possibly being TRBD2 (6 bases). Germline V lookup: CDR1 SEHNR, CDR2 FQNEAQ (reference sequence). The CDR3 has 13 residues. Trimming removed 5 bases at V and 7 bases at J, with 13 bases between. The CDR3 region is CASSLPGGHTQYF. As DNA, the CDR3 is TGTGCCAGCAGCCTACCCGGAGGGCATACGCAGTATTTT.

This clonotype was observed a handful of times. The chain links TRBV29-1 to TRBJ2-5, with a tentative D call TRBD1 (6 bases). The CDR3 sequence is 13 residues long. Germline loops: CDR1 SQVTM, CDR2 ANQGSEA. V was clipped by 6 bases and J by 7 bases, with 18 bases between them. The CDR3 DNA follows: TGCAGCGTGGAAATAGGGACAACGCGGACCCAGTACTTC. Its translation: CSVEIGTTRTQYF.

The chain's CDR3 is CASSYGSAGETQYF. The CDR3 nucleotides read TGTGCCAGCAGTTACGGGTCGGCGGGAGAGACCCAGTACTTC. The J gene is TRBJ2-7, the V gene TRBV6-2 or TRBV6-3, with TRBD2 as a possible D gene (5 bases). The end of the DNA aligns better with TRBJ2-5, so the J call may be wrong. Germline V gene data show CDR1 as MNHEY and CDR2 as SVGEGT. This CDR3 has 14 amino acids.

This clonotype showed up many times. A junction end diverges from the germline sequence, so it may reflect a read error. The chain employs TRBV19 and TRBJ2-1; no reliable D call. This CDR3 is built from 12 residues. Germline CDR1 reads LNHDA; CDR2 reads SQIVND (reference sequence). The CDR3 protein is CASSTGYNEQFF. As DNA, the CDR3 is TGTGCCAGCAGTACCGGCTACAATGAGCAGTTCTTC.

This clonotype was seen only a few times. The CDR3 sequence is CASGPTGQGETSTDTQYF. Written as DNA, the CDR3 is TGTGCCAGCGGACCAACGGGACAGGGAGAAACTAGCACAGATACGCAGTATTTT. The V call is TRBV11-2, the J call TRBJ2-3, with 9 bases matching TRBD1. CDR3 length: 18 residues. Germline CDR1 and CDR2: SGHAT and FQNNGV. V shed 8 bases, J shed 0 bases, and the junction held 15 bases outside the gene matches.

This clonotype was observed once. This chain uses TRBV12-3 or TRBV12-4 with TRBJ2-7; perhaps TRBD1 as D (5 bases). This CDR3 has 13 residues. Trimming shortened V by 6 bases and J by 3 bases, and 12 bases separated the two germline ends. The CDR3 loop reads CASRGGQFYEQYF. For the CDR3, the DNA is TGTGCCAGCAGGGGCGGACAATTCTACGAGCAGTACTTC.

CDR3 loop: CASSLRGAGIYEQYF. CDR3 bases: TGTGCCAGCAGTTTGCGGGGCGCAGGTATCTACGAGCAGTACTTC. V usage is TRBV3-1 and J usage is TRBJ2-7, with D perhaps matching TRBD2 (6 bases). The CDR3 length is 15 residues. The germline V and J ends were trimmed by 6 bases and 3 bases, with 18 bases remaining between them. The germline V gene has CDR1 LGHDT and CDR2 YNNKEL (reference sequence).

As concerns this clonotype: The junction departs from germline at one end; a sequencing error may be responsible. V gene TRBV14 combines with J gene TRBJ2-5, with 8 bases identical to TRBD1. The CDR3 covers 14 residues. Per germline, CDR1 SGHDN and CDR2 FVKESK. The chain's CDR3 is CASSRQGWQEAQYF. As DNA, the CDR3 is TGTGCCAGCAGTCGACAGGGGTGGCAAGAGGCCCAGTACTTC. Filled out from reference TRBV14 and TRBJ2-5, the complete variable domain reads EAGVTQFPSHSVIEKGQTVTLRCDPISGHDNLYWYRRVMGKEIKFLLHFVKESKQDESGMPNNRFLAERTGGTYSTLKVQPAELEDSGVYFCASSRQGWQEAQYFGPGTRLLVL.

The CDR3 sequence is CASSPVRDKSYEQYF. The DNA of the CDR3 is TGTGCCAGCAGTCCAGTCCGGGACAAGTCCTACGAGCAGTACTTC. V and J are TRBV6-1 and TRBJ2-5; D possibly corresponds to TRBD1 (6 bases). The J call may be mistaken, given a closer DNA end match to TRBJ2-7. The CDR3 totals 15 residues. The germline V gene has CDR1 MNHNS and CDR2 SASEGT.

J is TRBJ2-3 and V is TRBV9; TRBD1 agrees at 8 bases. The CDR3 is 16 residues long. The V gene's germline CDR1 is SGDLS and CDR2 YYNGEE. The ends lost 0 bases at V and 4 bases at J; junction bases unmatched: 7. The CDR3 is CASSVETGELADTQYF. CDR3 sequence (DNA): TGTGCCAGCAGCGTAGAGACAGGGGAATTGGCAGATACGCAGTATTTT.

This clonotype appeared a few times. This chain joins TRBV28 and TRBJ2-5; TRBD2 aligns across 7 bases. V was pared by 6 bases and J by 1 base, with 8 bases of the junction left unmatched. This CDR3 spans 15 amino acids. The germline CDR1 and CDR2 sequences are MDHEN and SYDVKM. CDR3 in amino acids: CASSGLAATQETQYF. For the CDR3, the DNA is TGTGCCAGCAGCGGGCTAGCGGCGACCCAAGAGACCCAGTACTTC.

The chain employs TRBV6-5 and TRBJ2-1; no definite D call. Trimming took off 7 bases at V and 4 bases at J, with 8 bases between the two ends. Per germline, CDR1 MNHEY and CDR2 SVGAGI. The CDR3 is made up of 12 amino acids. The CDR3 sequence: CASKTTYNEQFF. CDR3 sequence (DNA): TGTGCCAGCAAGACGACTTACAATGAGCAGTTCTTC.

This clonotype was found many times. The V and J genes are TRBV29-1 and TRBJ2-7; 7 nucleotides agree with TRBD1. Germline V gene sequence: CDR1 SQVTM, CDR2 ANQGSEA. This CDR3 is 15 amino acids long. V dropped 0 bases and J dropped 5; count of bases not matched to a gene: 10. The CDR3 loop is CSVEDRATGLNEQYF. CDR3 coding DNA: TGCAGCGTTGAAGATCGGGCGACAGGGCTCAACGAGCAGTACTTC.